Following are 21 T cell receptor beta chains from one sample sequenced in a study of T-cell reconstitution after alpha-beta-depleted transplantation in children (dated by TCRdb to 2015 to 2016). The library was generated by PCR. Sequencing was performed on an Illumina HiSeq 2500. TCR library preparation used molecular barcoding, with unique molecular identifiers applied to normalize quantification of the TCRbeta repertoire. TCRdb reanalyzed the raw reads on its own, using fastp at Q25 for trimming and MiXCR for clone calling, and kept in-frame beta chains. Identical CDR3 protein sequences are pooled into one entry, listed with their most common genes and DNA. Within this sample are around 110,000 distinct CDR3 sequences, with approximately 10% of them counted one time only. Less than 40% of the sample is in the top ten clones. Taken with the paper, the label for treatment or condition translates to: allogeneic hematopoietic cell transplantation with graft depleted of TCRalphabeta T cells and CD19 B cells.

This material consisted of PBMCs, taken before TCRalphabeta/CD19-depleted stem cell transplant. These receptors all stem from a boy younger than 10 with acute lymphoblastic leukemia, due to receive a stem cell transplant.

This clonotype was observed a few times. V gene TRBV20-1 combines with J gene TRBJ2-7; 7 bases fit TRBD2. The CDR3 runs to 14 residues. The V gene's germline CDR1 is DFQATT and CDR2 SNEGSKA (reference sequence). The J segment lost 5 bases and the V segment lost 5 bases, leaving 12 bases of the junction unmatched. This CDR3 reads CSAVVYGGGNEQYF. The CDR3 nucleotides are TGCAGTGCTGTCGTTTACGGGGGAGGGAACGAGCAGTACTTC.

On this clonotype itself: No conserved phenylalanine or tryptophan is present at the end of the CDR3, so a read error is the likely explanation. V usage is TRBV7-6 and J usage is TRBJ1-2; D call uncertain. This CDR3 contains 12 residues. The V end lost 1 base, the J end lost 8 bases, and 8 bases lay between the germline ends. Germline values: CDR1 SGHVS, CDR2 FNYEAQ. This chain's CDR3 is CASSLGSSGYTC. The DNA of the CDR3 is TGTGCCAGCAGCTTAGGATCGTCGGGCTACACCTGC.

V gene TRBV7-9 combines with J gene TRBJ2-3, with 12 bases lining up with TRBD1. This CDR3 has 16 residues. Trimming cost V 5 bases and J 5 bases; bases outside gene matches: 8. The germline CDR1 and CDR2 sequences are SEHNR and FQNEAQ (reference sequence). CDR3: CASSHPGQGAKDTQYF. CDR3 DNA sequence: TGTGCCAGCAGCCACCCGGGACAGGGGGCCAAAGATACGCAGTATTTT. The full variable domain, its missing parts supplied by reference TRBV7-9 and TRBJ2-3, is DTGVSQNPRHKITKRGQNVTFRCDPISEHNRLYWYRQTLGQGPEFLTYFQNEAQLEKSRLLSDRFSAERPKGSFSTLEIQRTEQGDSAMYLCASSHPGQGAKDTQYFGPGTRLTVL.

A few counts support this clonotype. This chain connects TRBV20-1 to TRBJ2-1; TRBD2 matches 10 bases. The trim removed 3 bases at V and 7 bases at J, leaving 12 bases unmatched. The CDR3 totals 16 residues. Germline V gene data show CDR1 as DFQATT and CDR2 as SNEGSKA (reference sequence). The CDR3: CSASPSGRAFFNEQFF. CDR3 nucleotide sequence: TGCAGTGCTAGTCCCAGCGGGAGGGCCTTTTTTAATGAGCAGTTCTTC.

This clonotype was seen more than once but under ten times. The chain has TRBV13 and TRBJ2-1; perhaps TRBD2 as D (6 bases). In germline, CDR1 is PRHDT, CDR2 FYEKMQ (reference sequence). V lost 4 bases and J lost 2, with 12 bases in between. The CDR3 loop spans 15 amino acids. This CDR3 reads CASSSTGVTYNEQFF. CDR3 DNA: TGTGCCAGCAGCTCTACGGGAGTAACCTACAATGAGCAGTTCTTC. Drawing the rest from reference TRBV13 and TRBJ2-1, the complete variable domain is AAGVIQSPRHLIKEKRETATLKCYPIPRHDTVYWYQQGPGQDPQFLISFYEKMQSDKGSIPDRFSAQQFSDYHSELNMSSLELGDSALYFCASSSTGVTYNEQFFGPGTRLTVL.

This clonotype appeared many times. This rearrangement joins TRBV7-2 to TRBJ2-1; 11 nucleotides align to TRBD2. CDR3 size: 16 residues. Germline CDR1 and CDR2: SGHTA and FQGNSA. After removal of 1 base from V and 4 bases from J, the junction contained 3 bases not matched to a gene. CDR3 region: CASSLGGTSGYNEQFF. DNA of the CDR3: TGTGCCAGCAGCTTAGGTGGGACTAGCGGTTACAATGAGCAGTTCTTC.

In its sample, this clonotype was seen many times. This chain connects TRBV11-3 to TRBJ1-1, with D possibly being TRBD1 (5 bases). CDR3 length equals 18 residues. Germline CDR1 SGHNT, CDR2 YENEEA. Trimming removed 2 bases at V and 0 bases at J, with 19 bases between. The CDR3 coding sequence is TGTGCCAGCAGCTTACGGGGCAGACATCCGCGATTGAACACTGAAGCTTTCTTT. Protein sequence: CASSLRGRHPRLNTEAFF. Together with reference TRBV11-3 and TRBJ1-1, the CDR3 gives the full variable domain: EAGVVQSPRYKIIEKKQPVAFWCNPISGHNTLYWYLQNLGQGPELLIRYENEEAVDDSQLPKDRFSAERLKGVDSTLKIQPAELGDSAVYLCASSLRGRHPRLNTEAFFGQGTRLTVV.

The gene calls are TRBV28 and TRBJ2-5; tentative D call: TRBD2 (6 bases). The germline V gene has CDR1 MDHEN and CDR2 SYDVKM. V was clipped by 4 bases and J by 5 bases, with 11 bases between them. CDR3 length: 13 residues. This CDR3 is CASSSTGLETQYF. The CDR3 region has the DNA TGTGCCAGCAGTTCGACGGGACTGGAGACCCAGTACTTC. Filled out from reference TRBV28 and TRBJ2-5, the complete variable domain reads DVKVTQSSRYLVKRTGEKVFLECVQDMDHENMFWYRQDPGLGLRLIYFSYDVKMKEKGDIPEGYSVSREKKERFSLILESASTNQTSMYLCASSSTGLETQYFGPGTRLLVL.

The sample holds a few counts of this clonotype. V gene TRBV11-2 combines with J gene TRBJ2-1, with 11 bases lining up with TRBD2. This CDR3 has 15 residues. Germline loops: CDR1 SGHAT, CDR2 FQNNGV. V lost 5 bases and J lost 8; bases outside the gene matches: 8. CDR3: CASSTGLAGLHEQFF. The CDR3 nucleotides read TGTGCCAGCAGCACCGGACTAGCGGGTTTGCATGAGCAGTTCTTC.

Ten or more counts support this clonotype. The chain combines TRBV6-1 with TRBJ2-3, with 11 bases lining up with TRBD2. Germline CDR1 reads MNHNS; CDR2 reads SASEGT. The CDR3 loop spans 16 amino acids. The V gene end was trimmed by 4 bases and the J gene end by 4 bases; junction bases not matched to a gene: 7. CDR3 DNA: TGTGCCAGCAGTGTTGGGACTAGCGGAACCTCAGATACGCAGTATTTT. It specifies CASSVGTSGTSDTQYF.

This clonotype was recorded only once. The genes are TRBV30 and TRBJ1-1, with D possibly being TRBD1 (6 bases). Germline lookup yields CDR1 GTSNPN and CDR2 SVGIG (reference sequence). V dropped 4 bases and J dropped 5 bases, with 14 bases sitting between them. This CDR3 is built from 13 residues. The CDR3 sequence is CAWKLTGRTEAFF. Written as DNA, the CDR3 is TGTGCCTGGAAATTAACAGGGAGAACTGAAGCTTTCTTT.

V is TRBV28 and J is TRBJ2-1, with a possible D match to TRBD1 (5 bases). This CDR3 region has 18 residues. Trimming removed 4 bases at V and 0 bases at J, with 19 bases between. Germline loops: CDR1 MDHEN, CDR2 SYDVKM. CDR3 loop: CASSYSNRPPSSYNEQFF. Here the CDR3 DNA reads TGTGCCAGCAGTTACTCAAACAGGCCTCCGAGCTCCTACAATGAGCAGTTCTTC.

This clonotype was observed many times. The chain is built from TRBV30 and TRBJ1-1, with D hard to call. This CDR3 is built from 12 residues. Trimming took off 6 bases at V and 6 bases at J, with 14 bases between the two ends. CDR1 and CDR2 from the germline V gene are GTSNPN and SVGIG (reference sequence). DNA for the CDR3: TGTGCCTGTGACCCCGTAGGGTCTGAAGCTTTCTTT. It translates to CACDPVGSEAFF. The full variable domain, rest sourced from reference TRBV30 and TRBJ1-1, is SQTIHQWPATLVQPVGSPLSLECTVEGTSNPNLYWYRQAAGRGLQLLFYSVGIGQISSEVPQNLSASRPQDRQFILSSKKLLLSDSGFYLCACDPVGSEAFFGQGTRLTVV.

This clonotype was seen a few times. The V gene is TRBV5-1, the J gene TRBJ1-6; D call uncertain. The germline V gene has CDR1 SGHRS and CDR2 YFSETQ. The CDR3 runs to 13 residues. Trimming stripped 4 bases from V and 5 bases from J, with 7 bases between. The CDR3 region is CASSITDNSPLHF. Here the CDR3 DNA reads TGCGCCAGCAGCATCACGGATAATTCACCCCTCCACTTT.

This clonotype appeared a few times. The CDR3 region is CSGGRGDSTEAFF. The CDR3 nucleotides are TGCAGTGGGGGTCGGGGGGATAGCACTGAAGCTTTCTTT. This chain uses TRBV20-1 with TRBJ1-1, with D possibly matching TRBD1 (5 bases). The CDR3 sequence is 13 residues long. CDR1 is DFQATT and CDR2 is SNEGSKA in the germline V gene (reference sequence). The ends were cut back, 7 bases at V and 4 bases at J, with 16 bases in the middle.

V gene TRBV20-1 combines with J gene TRBJ2-2; 9 positions agree with TRBD1. The junction had 12 bases not matched to a gene; V was cut back by 7 bases and J by 6 bases. There are 15 residues in the CDR3. The germline V gene encodes CDR1 DFQATT and CDR2 SNEGSKA (reference sequence). CDR3 nucleotides: TGCAGTGTCAGGTCCGGGACAGGGAAGGCCGGGGAGCTGTTTTTT. This sequence encodes CSVRSGTGKAGELFF.

This clonotype was counted ten times or more. The rearrangement joins TRBV20-1 to TRBJ2-1; D is undetermined. CDR3 length: 15 amino acids. With 0 bases removed from V and 0 bases from J, the gap between germline ends came to 9 bases. Germline V gene data show CDR1 as DFQATT and CDR2 as SNEGSKA (reference sequence). CDR3 bases: TGCAGTGCTAGAGATCCCCGGGTCTCCTACAATGAGCAGTTCTTC. It yields the protein CSARDPRVSYNEQFF.

This clonotype came up many times. This chain links TRBV5-1 with TRBJ2-1, with TRBD2 identical over 10 bases. This CDR3 is built from 17 residues. Germline V CDR1 and CDR2: SGHRS, YFSETQ. With 4 bases clipped from V and 1 base from J, the junction kept 8 bases outside the gene matches. The DNA of the CDR3 is TGCGCCAGCAGCCCAGGACTAGCGGATCGATCCTACAATGAGCAGTTCTTC. This codes for CASSPGLADRSYNEQFF. The full variable domain, its missing parts supplied by reference TRBV5-1 and TRBJ2-1, is KAGVTQTPRYLIKTRGQQVTLSCSPISGHRSVSWYQQTPGQGLQFLFEYFSETQRNKGNFPGRFSGRQFSNSRSEMNVSTLELGDSALYLCASSPGLADRSYNEQFFGPGTRLTVL.

This clonotype has just a few counts. V usage is TRBV12-3 or TRBV12-4 and J usage is TRBJ2-7; 7 nucleotides agree with TRBD2. The CDR3 totals 14 residues. V shed 1 base and J 6 bases; nucleotides not matched to a gene: 6. DNA for the CDR3: TGTGCCAGCAGTTTAGGGCGGGGGATATTCGAGCAGTACTTC. The encoded protein is CASSLGRGIFEQYF.

V gene TRBV25-1 combines with J gene TRBJ2-1; 8 bases fit TRBD2. The length of the CDR3 is 17 residues. The junction had 12 bases not matched to a gene; V was cut back by 2 bases and J by 6 bases. Germline CDR1 reads MGHDK; CDR2 reads SYGVNS. The CDR3 is CASSEDLGASGRNEQFF. Here the CDR3 DNA reads TGTGCCAGCAGTGAAGACCTCGGGGCTAGCGGGCGCAATGAGCAGTTCTTC.

The table lists this clonotype with many counts. The chain couples TRBV7-2 to TRBJ2-3, with D unresolved. This CDR3 is built from 15 residues. V lost 1 base and J lost 0, with 8 bases in between. Germline CDR1 SGHTA, CDR2 FQGNSA. CDR3 in DNA: TGTGCCAGCAGCTTAGATGCCTTTAGCACAGATACGCAGTATTTT. Its protein is CASSLDAFSTDTQYF. Supplemented by reference TRBV7-2 and TRBJ2-3, the full variable domain reads GAGVSQSPSNKVTEKGKDVELRCDPISGHTALYWYRQSLGQGLEFLIYFQGNSAPDKSGLPSDRFSAERTGGSVSTLTIQRTQQEDSAVYLCASSLDAFSTDTQYFGPGTRLTVL.